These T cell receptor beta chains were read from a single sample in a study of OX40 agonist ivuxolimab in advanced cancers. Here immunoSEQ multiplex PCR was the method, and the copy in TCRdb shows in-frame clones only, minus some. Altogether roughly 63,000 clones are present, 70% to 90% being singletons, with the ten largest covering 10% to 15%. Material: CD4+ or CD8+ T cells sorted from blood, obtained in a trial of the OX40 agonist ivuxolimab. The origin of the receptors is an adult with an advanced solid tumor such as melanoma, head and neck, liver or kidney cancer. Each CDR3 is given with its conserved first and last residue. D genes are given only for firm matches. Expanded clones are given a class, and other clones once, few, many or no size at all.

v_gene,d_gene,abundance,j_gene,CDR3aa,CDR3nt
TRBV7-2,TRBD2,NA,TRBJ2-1,CASSPTGGGRIEQFF,TGTGCCAGCAGCCCCACCGGGGGCGGGAGGATTGAGCAGTTCTTC
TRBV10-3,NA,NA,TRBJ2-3,CAISSAEIRSDTQYF,TGTGCCATCAGCTCAGCGGAGATCCGATCAGATACGCAGTATTTT
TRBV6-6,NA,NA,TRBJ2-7,CASSYSEGYEQYF,TGTGCCAGCAGTTACTCGGAGGGCTACGAGCAGTACTTC
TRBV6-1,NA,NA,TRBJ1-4,CASSLTVATEKLFF,TGTGCCAGCAGTTTGACAGTCGCTACCGAAAAACTGTTTTTT
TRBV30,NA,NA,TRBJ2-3,CAWSVGSDTQYF,TGTGCCTGGAGTGTAGGGTCGGATACGCAGTATTTT
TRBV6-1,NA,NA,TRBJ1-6,CASSEGSVASPLHF,TGTGCCAGCAGTGAGGGAAGCGTCGCTTCACCCCTCCACTTT
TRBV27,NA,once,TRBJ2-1,CASSNYNEQFF,TGTGCCAGCAGTAACTACAATGAGCAGTTCTTC
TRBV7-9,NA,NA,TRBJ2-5,CASSPPVPGETQYF,TGTGCCAGCAGCCCTCCAGTCCCGGGGGAGACCCAGTACTTC
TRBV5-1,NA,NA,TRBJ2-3,CASSLGRLAASTDTQYF,TGCGCCAGCAGCTTGGGCAGGTTAGCGGCTAGCACAGATACGCAGTATTTT
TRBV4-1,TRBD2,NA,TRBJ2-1,CASSQSSGSGNEQFF,TGCGCCAGCAGCCAATCAAGCGGGAGTGGGAATGAGCAGTTCTTC
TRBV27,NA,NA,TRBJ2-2,CASSLAVNGELFF,TGTGCCAGCAGTTTAGCCGTGAACGGGGAGCTGTTTTTT
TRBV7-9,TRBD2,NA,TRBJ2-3,CASSPRTRLPTDTQYF,TGTGCCAGCAGCCCCCGGACTAGATTACCCACAGATACGCAGTATTTT
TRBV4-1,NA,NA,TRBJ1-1,CASSQARWTSGTEAFF,TGCGCCAGCAGCCAAGCCAGATGGACGTCGGGCACTGAAGCTTTCTTT
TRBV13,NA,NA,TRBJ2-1,CASSLEGGANYNEQFF,TGTGCCAGCAGCTTAGAAGGCGGGGCTAACTACAATGAGCAGTTCTTC
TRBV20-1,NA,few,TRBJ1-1,CSARASTEAFF,TGCAGTGCTAGAGCCTCTACTGAAGCTTTCTTT
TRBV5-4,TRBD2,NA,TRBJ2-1,CASSLDSGRPTDYNEQFF,TGTGCCAGCAGCTTGGATAGCGGGAGACCTACGGACTACAATGAGCAGTTCTTC
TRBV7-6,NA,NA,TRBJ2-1,CASSLAKPNEQFF,TGTGCCAGCAGCTTAGCCAAACCGAATGAGCAGTTCTTC
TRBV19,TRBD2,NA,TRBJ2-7,CASSASSGRIYEQYF,TGTGCCAGTAGTGCTTCTAGCGGGAGAATATACGAGCAGTACTTC
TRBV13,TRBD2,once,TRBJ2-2,CASSPTSGGVTGELFF,TGTGCCAGCAGCCCAACTAGCGGGGGGGTCACCGGGGAGCTGTTTTTT
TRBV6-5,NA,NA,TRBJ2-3,CASSYRMGDTQYF,TGTGCCAGCAGTTACCGGATGGGGGATACGCAGTATTTT
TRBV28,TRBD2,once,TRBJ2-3,CASSLGTSGIQYTDTQYF,TGTGCCAGCAGTTTGGGGACTAGCGGGATTCAGTACACAGATACGCAGTATTTT
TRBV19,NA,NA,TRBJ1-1,CASSIVSGNTEAFF,TGTGCCAGTAGTATCGTCAGCGGGAACACTGAAGCTTTCTTT
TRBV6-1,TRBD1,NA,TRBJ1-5,CASSEVVGTGHWPQHF,TGTGCCAGCAGTGAAGTGGTAGGGACAGGGCATTGGCCCCAGCATTTT
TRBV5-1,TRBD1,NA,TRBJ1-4,CASSLGGQGIGNEKLFF,TGCGCCAGCAGCTTAGGGGGACAGGGTATCGGTAATGAAAAACTGTTTTTT
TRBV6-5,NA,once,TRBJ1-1,CASRDRSNTEAFF,TGTGCCAGCAGAGACAGGTCGAACACTGAAGCTTTCTTT
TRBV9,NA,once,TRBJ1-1,CASSPPGHTEAFF,TGTGCCAGCAGCCCCCCAGGGCATACTGAAGCTTTCTTT
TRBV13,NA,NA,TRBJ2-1,CASSLEGDYSYNEQFF,TGTGCCAGCAGCTTAGAGGGGGACTACTCCTACAATGAGCAGTTCTTC
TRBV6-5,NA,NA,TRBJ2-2,CASSYSRRAGELFF,TGTGCCAGCAGTTACTCGAGAAGGGCCGGGGAGCTGTTTTTT
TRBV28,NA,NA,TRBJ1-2,CASSFLRSNYGYTF,TGTGCCAGCAGTTTCCTCCGGTCTAACTATGGCTACACCTTC
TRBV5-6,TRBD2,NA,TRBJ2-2,CASSLFSGTNTGELFF,TGTGCCAGCAGCTTATTTAGCGGGACTAACACCGGGGAGCTGTTTTTT
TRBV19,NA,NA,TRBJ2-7,CASSRTGPSYEQYF,TGTGCCAGTAGCCGAACAGGGCCATCCTACGAGCAGTACTTC
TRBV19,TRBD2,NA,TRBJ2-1,CASRLAGGVNEQFF,TGTGCCAGTAGACTAGCGGGAGGGGTCAATGAGCAGTTCTTC
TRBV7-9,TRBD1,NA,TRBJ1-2,CASSSQTGQDLYGYTF,TGTGCCAGCAGCTCCCAGACGGGACAGGACTTATATGGCTACACCTTC
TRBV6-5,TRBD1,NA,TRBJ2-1,CASSYSGQGGNEQFF,TGTGCCAGCAGTTACTCGGGACAGGGCGGCAATGAGCAGTTCTTC
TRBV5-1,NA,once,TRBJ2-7,CASSLVPAAYEQYF,TGCGCCAGCAGCTTGGTCCCAGCGGCCTACGAGCAGTACTTC
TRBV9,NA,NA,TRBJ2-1,CASSFTLGDNEQFF,TGTGCCAGCAGCTTTACACTTGGGGACAATGAGCAGTTCTTC
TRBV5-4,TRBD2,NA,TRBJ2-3,CASSLKREATDTQYF,TGTGCCAGCAGCCTTAAGCGGGAGGCCACAGATACGCAGTATTTT
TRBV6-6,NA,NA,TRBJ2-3,CATTRADHADTQYF,TGTGCCACCACCCGGGCGGACCACGCCGATACGCAGTATTTT